The 14 T cell receptor beta chains reported below all come from one sample, sequenced in a study of shared clonotypes between healthy human individuals. The table came from immunoSEQ multiplex PCR; TCRdb's copy has only in-frame clones and leaves some out. The data contain about 2 million clones, about 94% of them singletons. The naive CD8 subset, CD45RO-negative cells positively selected for CCR7, excluded terminally differentiated effector memory CD45RA+ cells. Sequencing was done on a sample of naive CD8+ T cells sorted from blood. These TCRs come from a man younger than 35 in good health.

In its sample, this clone was seen once. The chain couples TRBV14 to TRBJ2-1; 9 nucleotides line up with TRBD2. The germline gives CDR1 SGHDN, CDR2 FVKESK. The V and J ends lost 0 bases and 9 bases, in that order; junction bases with no gene match: 12. This CDR3 comprises 17 residues. The CDR3 DNA is TGTGCCAGCAGCCAAGAACCCCGAGTAGCGGGAGTTCTTGAGCAGTTCTTC. Protein sequence: CASSQEPRVAGVLEQFF.

This clone has just a few counts. The V gene is TRBV5-4, the J gene TRBJ2-5, with 7 positions matching TRBD1. The CDR3 has 13 residues. The V segment lost 6 bases and the J segment 5 bases; nucleotides outside the gene matches: 7. CDR1 is SGHNT, CDR2 YYREEE, per germline (reference sequence). CDR3 in amino acids: CASNRGAGETQYF. The CDR3 DNA reads TGTGCCAGCAACAGGGGCGCCGGGGAGACCCAGTACTTC.

The rearrangement uses TRBV4-1 and TRBJ2-7; 12 bases agree with TRBD1. V was clipped by 3 bases and J by 5 bases; unmatched bases: 2. The CDR3 covers 14 residues. CDR1 MGHRA and CDR2 YSYEKL come from the germline V gene. In nucleotides, the CDR3 is TGCGCCAGCAGCCAGGGGACAGGGGGCGACGAGCAGTACTTC. It translates to CASSQGTGGDEQYF.

This chain connects TRBV18 to TRBJ2-5; possibly TRBD1 for D (5 bases). V was pared by 4 bases and J by 4 bases, with 16 bases between. CDR1 and CDR2 (germline): KGHSH, LQKENI. The CDR3 covers 15 residues. CDR3 coding DNA: TGTGCCAGCTCACGGGGAACAACTGGGGCAGAGACCCAGTACTTC. It specifies CASSRGTTGAETQYF.

The chain carries TRBV6-5 and TRBJ2-5; D is perhaps TRBD1 (6 bases). CDR1 is MNHEY and CDR2 is SVGAGI in the germline V gene. The CDR3 is made up of 13 amino acids. Trimming pared 6 bases from V and 5 bases from J, leaving 13 bases between. The CDR3 DNA reads as TGTGCCAGCAGAGGACAGTTCGGGGAGACCCAGTACTTC. Translated, it gives CASRGQFGETQYF.

The chain carries TRBV2 and TRBJ1-1; D gene ambiguous. Germline loops: CDR1 SNHLY, CDR2 FYNNEI. Trimming removed 6 bases from V and 1 base from J, with 6 bases in between. The CDR3 is made up of 12 amino acids. The CDR3 region is CASSRRNTEAFF. The CDR3 DNA follows: TGTGCCAGCAGCCGGAGGAACACTGAAGCTTTCTTT.

A note on this clone: The sample has other DNA sequences that encode this CDR3 too. The V and J genes are TRBV27 and TRBJ2-7, with D tentatively TRBD2 (6 bases). Germline loops: CDR1 MNHEY, CDR2 SMNVEV (reference sequence). This CDR3 has 13 residues. V lost 5 bases and J 0 bases, leaving 8 bases between the germline ends. CDR3 amino acids: CASSAGSSYEQYF. The CDR3, as DNA: TGTGCCAGCAGTGCGGGGAGCTCCTACGAGCAGTACTTC.

Points on this clone: This CDR3 is also generated by other DNA sequences in the sample. The genes are TRBV5-1 and TRBJ2-1; D gene ambiguous. Germline V gives CDR1 SGHRS, CDR2 YFSETQ. The V and J ends lost 4 bases and 1 base respectively, with 12 bases between them. The CDR3 sequence is 15 residues long. In nucleotides, the CDR3 is TGCGCCAGCAGCCTCCTGGGCGGATCCTACAATGAGCAGTTCTTC. This translates into CASSLLGGSYNEQFF.

The CDR3 DNA reads as TGTGCCAGCAAGGACAGCTACCCAGATACGCAGTATTTT. Residues: CASKDSYPDTQYF. The chain joins TRBV6-1 to TRBJ2-3; a weak D match, TRBD1 (6 bases). V was pared by 7 bases and J by 4 bases, with 12 bases between. This CDR3 region has 13 residues. The germline CDR1 and CDR2 sequences are MNHNS and SASEGT.

V and J are TRBV19 and TRBJ1-5; 9 nucleotides agree with TRBD1. J lost 6 bases, V lost 7 bases, and 7 bases had no gene match. CDR1 and CDR2 from the germline V gene are LNHDA and SQIVND (reference sequence). This CDR3 comprises 14 residues. The CDR3 nucleotides are TGTGCCAGTACAGTGGGACAGGGTATTCAGCCCCAGCATTTT. This sequence encodes CASTVGQGIQPQHF.

The chain couples TRBV30 to TRBJ1-4; D unclear. Per germline, CDR1 GTSNPN and CDR2 SVGIG (reference sequence). V lost 1 base, J lost 5 bases, and 5 bases lay in between. The CDR3 runs 12 residues. The CDR3 DNA sequence: TGTGCCTGGAGTGGAAACAATGAAAAACTGTTTTTT. Its protein is CAWSGNNEKLFF.

J is TRBJ2-3 and V is TRBV19; maybe TRBD1 (5 bases). CDR1 and CDR2 (germline): LNHDA, SQIVND (reference sequence). Trimming removed 2 bases at V and 0 bases at J, with 9 bases between. This CDR3 has 15 residues. CDR3 amino acids: CASSIFGASTDTQYF. Here the CDR3 DNA reads TGTGCCAGTAGTATATTTGGGGCGAGCACAGATACGCAGTATTTT.

This sequence joins TRBV6-6 and TRBJ2-1, with 13 bases that match TRBD2. With V trimmed by 2 bases and J by 8 bases, 6 bases remained unmatched. Germline V gene data show CDR1 as MNHNY and CDR2 as SVGAGI (reference sequence). The CDR3 runs 16 residues. CDR3 loop: CASSYGGLAGWDEQFF. The CDR3, as DNA: TGTGCCAGCAGTTACGGGGGACTAGCGGGATGGGATGAGCAGTTCTTC.

This clone was observed a single time. The chain couples TRBV7-8 to TRBJ2-5; 10 bases are shared with TRBD2. This CDR3 is built from 15 residues. The germline V gene encodes CDR1 SGHVS and CDR2 FQNEAQ. V gave up 6 bases and J gave up 3 bases; unmatched junction bases: 7. DNA of the CDR3: TGTGCCAGCAGTCCCATCACTAGCGGGGAAGAGACCCAGTACTTC. Amino acids: CASSPITSGEETQYF.